These 26 T cell receptor beta chains came from one sample sequenced in a study of TET2 disruption in CD19-targeted CAR T cells (dated 2018 in TCRdb). Antigens of these TCRs are unknown. The sample's treatment or condition label, decoded: autologous CTL019 cells: CD19 CAR with 4-1BB and CD3 zeta domains. Library method: the immunoSEQ multiplex PCR assay. TCRdb stores this immuneACCESS table with in-frame sequences only. Part of the clones is absent; in the studies checked, under half of the shortfall reflects unresolved V genes, and no reason is known for the rest. The sample table on file contains about 25,000 clones. 1.9% of the sample is held by the ten biggest clonotypes. The input for sequencing was CD8- CAR+ T cells sorted from cultured blood T cells, taken for CD19 CAR T cell therapy. Sample cell subset or site, as interpreted from the label and publication: CD8-negative CAR-positive T cells from the infusion product. The source of these receptors is a man between 65 and 80 years old with chronic lymphocytic leukemia.

About this clone itself: The observed sequence ends 3 residues before the CDR3 terminus, with the missing tail filled in from the germline J gene. The chain uses TRBV18 and TRBJ1-1; 7 nucleotides agree with TRBD1. This CDR3 has 15 residues. In germline, CDR1 is KGHSH, CDR2 LQKENI. CDR3 DNA, as far as it was read: TGTGCCAGCTCACCACTACAGGGGAAAATCGACGAG. It codes for CASSPLQGKIDE. The CDR3, in full, reads CASSPLQGKIDEAFF.

As for this clone: Coverage ceases 3 residues before the CDR3 finishes, and the germline J gene fills in the end. The chain uses TRBV29-1 and TRBJ2-2, with D maybe TRBD2 (5 bases). The CDR3 runs 14 residues. Trimming left V 0 bases short and J 4 bases short, with 9 bases between. The germline gives CDR1 SQVTM, CDR2 ANQGSEA. Incomplete CDR3 DNA: TGCAGCGTTGAAGAATTCCGGGGCACCGGGGAG. This codes for CSVEEFRGTGE. The entire CDR3 protein reads CSVEEFRGTGELFF.

Details on this clone: The read ends 3 residues shy of where the CDR3 ends; the end is completed using the germline J gene. The V gene is TRBV20-1, the J gene TRBJ2-1; D possibly corresponds to TRBD1 (5 bases). Trimming removed 3 bases at V and 5 bases at J, with 17 bases between. Germline lookup yields CDR1 DFQATT and CDR2 SNEGSKA (reference sequence). CDR3 length equals 15 residues. CDR3 DNA, as far as it was read: TGCAGTGCTAGTGGCCAGGGATCAATGCACAATGAG. It is translated as CSASGQGSMHNE. The whole CDR3 region reads CSASGQGSMHNEQFF.

For this clone: The read terminates 3 residues before the CDR3 end, so the remaining end is supplied by the germline J gene. J is TRBJ1-1 and V is TRBV10-1; 10 bases line up with TRBD1. The CDR3 covers 15 residues. Losses at the gene ends were 3 bases for V and 6 bases for J; bases not matched to a gene: 7. Germline CDR1 reads WNHNN; CDR2 reads SYGVQD (reference sequence). The CDR3 DNA, read in part, is TGCGCCAGCAGTGACGGACAGGGGGATTACCCTGAA. It specifies CASSDGQGDYPE. The CDR3, in full, reads CASSDGQGDYPEAFF.

On this clone itself: The CDR3 is cut off 3 residues early in the read; its end comes from the germline J gene. The rearrangement joins TRBV29-1 to TRBJ2-4, with 7 positions matching TRBD1. Germline CDR1 and CDR2: SQVTM and ANQGSEA. The CDR3 extends over 11 amino acids. The CDR3 region is CSGGQDNGQYF. CDR3 DNA, as far as it was read: TGCAGCGGTGGACAGGACAATGGT.

In the case of this clone: The CDR3 is cut off 3 residues early in the read; its end comes from the germline J gene. This chain connects TRBV7-6 to TRBJ1-2; D gene unclear. The CDR3 has 15 amino acids. From germline, CDR1 is SGHVS and CDR2 FNYEAQ. The CDR3 DNA, read in part, is TGTGCCAGCAGCCAAATGACTAGCGGGCAAGATACC. The encoded protein is CASSQMTSGQDT. The whole CDR3 sequence is CASSQMTSGQDTYTF.

The part of the CDR3 DNA that was read is TGTGCCAGCAGCTCACTAGCGGGGGGGCGGAGTGAG. Its translation: CASSSLAGGRSE. The entire CDR3 sequence reads CASSSLAGGRSEQFF. This chain joins TRBV11-2 and TRBJ2-1; TRBD2 agrees at 13 bases. The read terminates 3 residues ahead of where the CDR3 ends, so the germline J gene completes it. CDR1 SGHAT and CDR2 FQNNGV come from the germline V gene. The CDR3 has 15 residues. V was pared by 4 bases and J by 9 bases, with 6 bases of the junction left unmatched.

Points on this clone: The CDR3 end is not reached by the read, which stops 3 residues before it; the germline J gene fills it in. The chain is built from TRBV7-3 and TRBJ2-5; a possible D gene is TRBD1 (5 bases). The V gene lost 1 base and the J gene lost 4 bases, with 10 bases spanning the gap. The V gene's germline CDR1 is SGHTA and CDR2 FQGTGA. CDR3 length: 14 residues. The CDR3 loop reads CASSLSAGLETQYF. The sequenced CDR3 bases are TGTGCCAGCAGCTTAAGTGCAGGGTTAGAGACC.

According to its frequency, this clone is medium-sized. CDR3 bases read: TGTGCCAGCCTGGCCGCTTTGGTCTCTGGGGCCAACGTC. Translating gives CASLAALVSGANV. The entire CDR3 is CASLAALVSGANVLTF. V usage is TRBV18 and J usage is TRBJ2-6; D is uncertain. Sequencing ends 3 residues short of the CDR3 end; the germline J gene provides the rest. Germline V lookup: CDR1 KGHSH, CDR2 LQKENI. Trimming cost V 8 bases and J 0 bases, with 14 bases left between them. The CDR3 has 16 amino acids.

A word on this clone: With the read ending 3 residues before the CDR3 end, the germline J gene is used to fill in that end. The J gene is TRBJ2-3, the V gene TRBV15; the D is unclear. CDR1 and CDR2 (germline): LNHNV, YYDKDF (reference sequence). V shed 3 bases and J shed 3 bases, with 10 bases lying between them. The CDR3 runs to 14 residues. CDR3 in amino acids: CATSSPNGTDTQYF. The sequenced part of the CDR3 DNA is TGTGCCACCAGCAGTCCTAACGGGACAGATACG.

About this clone: The read comes to an end 3 residues before the CDR3 does, leaving the germline J gene to fill in the end. The chain joins TRBV20-1 to TRBJ2-1, with TRBD2 matching 8 bases. Germline-derived CDR1 and CDR2 are DFQATT and SNEGSKA (reference sequence). Unmatched junction bases numbered 9, after V lost 5 bases and J lost 0 bases. The CDR3 sequence is 16 residues long. CDR3 bases read: TGCAGTGCTGAAGGCGGGGGGCCTTACTCCTACAATGAG. Protein sequence: CSAEGGGPYSYNE. The entire CDR3 is CSAEGGGPYSYNEQFF.

In regard to this clone: Sequencing ends 3 residues short of the CDR3 end; the germline J gene provides the rest. The chain has TRBV18 and TRBJ1-2; D unresolved. The CDR3 totals 15 residues. Germline V gives CDR1 KGHSH, CDR2 LQKENI. The CDR3 DNA, read in part, is TGTGCCAGCTCACCACCGGGCACAGACAAAAACATC. Amino acid sequence: CASSPPGTDKNI. The whole CDR3 sequence reads CASSPPGTDKNIYTF. Supplemented by reference TRBV18 and TRBJ1-2, the full variable domain reads NAGVMQNPRHLVRRRGQEARLRCSPMKGHSHVYWYRQLPEEGLKFMVYLQKENIIDESGMPKERFSAEFPKEGPSILRIQQVVRGDSAAYFCASSPPGTDKNIYTFGSGTRLTVV.

The sequenced part of the CDR3 DNA is TGCGCCAGCAGCTCTCGACAGGGGTCCTACGAG. Translated: CASSSRQGSYE. The whole CDR3 protein is CASSSRQGSYEQYF. The rearrangement uses TRBV5-1 and TRBJ2-7; 8 bases line up with TRBD1. The CDR3 extends 3 residues past the end of the read, so its final part is completed from the germline J gene. This CDR3 is 14 amino acids long. Trimming cost V 3 bases and J 1 base; bases outside gene matches: 3. CDR1 is SGHRS and CDR2 is YFSETQ in the germline V gene.

With respect to this clone: The read finishes 3 residues shy of the CDR3 end, and the germline J gene is used to complete it. The chain has TRBV11-3 and TRBJ2-3; 7 bases line up with TRBD1. CDR3 length: 14 residues. Germline lookup yields CDR1 SGHNT and CDR2 YENEEA. After removal of 1 base from V and 5 bases from J, the junction contained 3 bases not matched to a gene. The part of the CDR3 DNA that was read is TGTGCCAGCAGCTTAGTAGGGGGCAAAGATACG. Translating it yields CASSLVGGKDT. In full, the CDR3 reads CASSLVGGKDTQYF. The full variable domain, in which reference TRBV11-3 and TRBJ2-3 provide the parts outside the CDR3, is EAGVVQSPRYKIIEKKQPVAFWCNPISGHNTLYWYLQNLGQGPELLIRYENEEAVDDSQLPKDRFSAERLKGVDSTLKIQPAELGDSAVYLCASSLVGGKDTQYFGPGTRLTVL.

As concerns this clone: With the read ending 3 residues before the CDR3 end, the germline J gene is used to fill in that end. Other DNA sequences of this sample code for an identical CDR3. V gene TRBV18 combines with J gene TRBJ1-1; no clear D. Germline V lookup: CDR1 KGHSH, CDR2 LQKENI. The CDR3 runs 16 residues. The CDR3 loop reads CASSPPLAYGTDTAFF. The CDR3 DNA, read in part, is TGTGCCAGCTCACCACCACTAGCTTACGGCACAGATACA.

This clone is identified as medium-sized from frequency. This CDR3 is also generated by other DNA sequences in the sample. CDR3 DNA (partial): TGTGCCAGCAGGTGGACTAGCACAGATACG. Protein: CASRWTSTDT. The full-length CDR3 reads as CASRWTSTDTQYF. J is TRBJ2-3 and V is TRBV6-2 or TRBV6-3; D possibly corresponds to TRBD2 (5 bases). The read ends 3 residues before the CDR3 terminus; that terminus is restored from the germline J gene. Trimming pared 6 bases from V and 0 bases from J, leaving 7 bases between. The CDR3 loop spans 13 amino acids. Germline assignment: CDR1 MNHEY and CDR2 SVGEGT.

Turning to this clone: The read gets to within 3 residues of the CDR3 end, and the germline J gene fills in the rest. This sequence joins TRBV2 and TRBJ1-2; perhaps TRBD1 as D (5 bases). The V gene lost 3 bases and the J gene lost 5 bases, with 16 bases spanning the gap. Germline V CDR1 and CDR2: SNHLY, FYNNEI. The CDR3 has 15 residues. The CDR3 sequence is CASSDPAPGGYGYTF. The CDR3 DNA, read in part, is TGTGCCAGCAGTGATCCGGCCCCGGGGGGATATGGC. The full variable domain, its missing parts supplied by reference TRBV2 and TRBJ1-2, is EPEVTQTPSHQVTQMGQEVILRCVPISNHLYFYWYRQILGQKVEFLVSFYNNEISEKSEIFDDQFSVERPDGSNFTLKIRSTKLEDSAMYFCASSDPAPGGYGYTFGSGTRLTVV.

Notes on this clone: The read gets to within 3 residues of the CDR3 end, and the germline J gene fills in the rest. This chain connects TRBV18 to TRBJ2-7, with TRBD1 identical over 7 bases. Germline V CDR1 and CDR2: KGHSH, LQKENI. J lost 3 bases, V lost 0 bases, and 2 bases had no gene match. This CDR3 is built from 14 residues. Incomplete CDR3 DNA: TGTGCCAGCTCACCACCGGGACAGCTCTACGAG. This encodes CASSPPGQLYE. The whole CDR3 region reads CASSPPGQLYEQYF.

Remarks on this clone: The read ends 3 residues shy of where the CDR3 ends; the end is completed using the germline J gene. The rearrangement joins TRBV7-9 to TRBJ1-2, with 9 nucleotides matching TRBD1. Germline V gene data show CDR1 as SEHNR and CDR2 as FQNEAQ (reference sequence). This CDR3 spans 15 amino acids. Incomplete CDR3 DNA: TGTGCCAGCAGCTTAGCTACAGGGGGCCGGTACGAC. It codes for CASSLATGGRYD. The entire CDR3 protein reads CASSLATGGRYDYTF. Filled out from reference TRBV7-9 and TRBJ1-2, the complete variable domain reads DTGVSQNPRHKITKRGQNVTFRCDPISEHNRLYWYRQTLGQGPEFLTYFQNEAQLEKSRLLSDRFSAERPKGSFSTLEIQRTEQGDSAMYLCASSLATGGRYDYTFGSGTRLTVV.

This clone is called medium-sized based on its frequency. Read sequence stops 3 residues before the CDR3 end, and the germline J gene provides the missing end. This sequence joins TRBV19 and TRBJ2-7, with 8 bases matching TRBD1. The trim removed 5 bases at V and 0 bases at J, leaving 12 bases unmatched. The CDR3 consists of 17 residues. Per the germline V gene, CDR1 is LNHDA and CDR2 is SQIVND (reference sequence). CDR3 DNA (partial): TGTGCCAGTAGTCTAGGCCGGGGGACAGGTAACTCCTACGAG. It is translated as CASSLGRGTGNSYE. The whole CDR3 sequence is CASSLGRGTGNSYEQYF.

Incomplete CDR3 DNA: TGTGCCAGCAGTTTCGCTGACAGTAATGAG. This codes for CASSFADSNE. The full CDR3 sequence reads CASSFADSNEQFF. This sequence joins TRBV7-2 and TRBJ2-1; D is possibly TRBD1 (5 bases). The CDR3 is cut off 3 residues early in the read; its end comes from the germline J gene. Trimming shortened V by 6 bases and J by 7 bases, and 13 bases separated the two germline ends. The germline CDR1 and CDR2 sequences are SGHTA and FQGNSA. This CDR3 is built from 13 residues.

Comment on this clone: The read ends 3 residues before the CDR3 terminus; that terminus is restored from the germline J gene. The V gene is TRBV28, the J gene TRBJ1-2; TRBD1 matches at 8 bases. The trim removed 5 bases at V and 7 bases at J, leaving 12 bases unmatched. CDR1 is MDHEN and CDR2 is SYDVKM in the germline V gene. The length of the CDR3 is 15 residues. The CDR3 reads CASSPSGQGALGYTF. Partial CDR3 DNA: TGTGCCAGCAGTCCCTCGGGGCAGGGGGCGCTTGGC.

Of note for this clone: A junction end diverges from the germline sequence, so it may reflect a read error. The read gets to within 3 residues of the CDR3 end, and the germline J gene fills in the rest. This chain joins TRBV18 and TRBJ2-3; TRBD1 aligns across 8 bases. The CDR3 has 18 amino acids. Germline loops: CDR1 KGHSH, CDR2 LQKENI. The CDR3 loop reads CAGSPQGQDTSSADTQYF. The part of the CDR3 DNA that was read is TGTGCCGGCTCACCACAGGGACAGGATACTTCTAGCGCAGATACG.

Comment on this clone: The read ends 3 residues shy of where the CDR3 ends; the end is completed using the germline J gene. This rearrangement joins TRBV14 to TRBJ2-7, with 7 nucleotides matching TRBD1. The germline CDR1 and CDR2 sequences are SGHDN and FVKESK. After removal of 4 bases from V and 0 bases from J, the junction contained 6 bases not matched to a gene. The CDR3 has 15 residues. The CDR3 reads CASSLWDSSSYEQYF. Incomplete CDR3 DNA: TGTGCCAGCAGCCTCTGGGACAGTAGCTCCTACGAG.

On this clone: The read ends 3 residues before the CDR3 terminus; that terminus is restored from the germline J gene. The chain joins TRBV12-3 or TRBV12-4 to TRBJ2-5, with D possibly being TRBD1 (5 bases). The V gene lost 6 bases and the J gene lost 4 bases, with 15 bases spanning the gap. This CDR3 has 14 amino acids. The CDR3 reads CASSPGPPRETQYF. CDR3 DNA (partial): TGTGCCAGCAGCCCAGGGCCACCCCGAGAGACC.

On this clone itself: Read coverage stops 3 residues before the CDR3 terminus; the germline J gene supplies the remainder. The chain employs TRBV27 and TRBJ2-1, with a possible D match to TRBD2 (5 bases). Germline CDR1 and CDR2: MNHEY and SMNVEV (reference sequence). Trimming took 3 bases from V and 0 from J, leaving 15 bases between them. The CDR3 has 17 amino acids. The CDR3 DNA, read in part, is TGTGCCAGCAGTTTCGCAAGCGGATTTAACTCCTACAATGAG. Translation gives CASSFASGFNSYNE. The whole CDR3 protein is CASSFASGFNSYNEQFF.